This passage covers 22 T cell receptor beta chains from one sample sequenced in a study of blood T cell repertoires in COVID-19. Profiling relied on immunoSEQ multiplex PCR, and the TCRdb table lists in-frame clones only, not all of them. The data contain about 250,000 clones, around nine tenths of them singletons. Sequencing was performed on peripheral blood. The receptors stem from a woman aged 55-70 years who had recovered from COVID-19.

V usage is TRBV7-8 and J usage is TRBJ1-5; D is unresolved. The germline CDR1 and CDR2 sequences are SGHVS and FQNEAQ. The CDR3 is 16 amino acids. Trimming cost V 2 bases and J 2 bases, with 13 bases left between them. The CDR3 sequence: CASSLRPRARNQPQHF. In DNA, the CDR3 is TGTGCCAGCAGCTTAAGACCGAGGGCGCGCAATCAGCCCCAGCATTTT. Full variable domain (rest looked up from reference TRBV7-8 and TRBJ1-5): GAGVSQSPRYKVAKRGQDVALRCDPISGHVSLFWYQQALGQGPEFLTYFQNEAQLDKSGLPSDRFFAERPEGSVSTLKIQRTQQEDSAVYLCASSLRPRARNQPQHFGDGTRLSIL.

The CDR3 bases are TGTGCCAGCAGTTTATCCCAGGGCAATGAGCAGTTCTTC. This translates into CASSLSQGNEQFF. The chain is built from TRBV28 and TRBJ2-1; D is perhaps TRBD1 (5 bases). The germline V gene has CDR1 MDHEN and CDR2 SYDVKM. CDR3 length: 13 residues. V gave up 1 base and J gave up 6 bases, with 7 bases separating them.

The J gene is TRBJ2-5, the V gene TRBV10-3; D is ambiguous. The CDR3 spans 15 residues. Trimming took off 5 bases at V and 3 bases at J, with 16 bases between the two ends. Germline CDR1 and CDR2: ENHRY and SYGVKD. The CDR3 loop is CAISSHERLEETQYF. The CDR3 region has the DNA TGTGCCATCAGTTCACACGAAAGATTGGAAGAGACCCAGTACTTC.

The V gene is TRBV7-2, the J gene TRBJ2-1; a weak D match, TRBD2 (5 bases). V lost 2 bases to trimming and J lost 0 bases, with 8 bases between them. This CDR3 region has 15 residues. CDR1 SGHTA and CDR2 FQGNSA come from the germline V gene. The CDR3 here is CASSLQRSSYNEQFF. The DNA of the CDR3 is TGTGCCAGCAGCTTACAGCGGAGCTCCTACAATGAGCAGTTCTTC.

The rearrangement links TRBV19 to TRBJ2-2; 9 nucleotides agree with TRBD2. Trimming at V came to 5 bases and at J to 0 bases, leaving 1 base not matched to a gene. In germline, CDR1 is LNHDA, CDR2 SQIVND (reference sequence). The CDR3 is 15 amino acids. The CDR3, as DNA: TGTGCCAGTAGTTTAGCGGGGGCGAACACCGGGGAGCTGTTTTTT. Amino acids: CASSLAGANTGELFF.

The chain links TRBV7-3 to TRBJ2-3; tentatively, D is TRBD1 (5 bases). Per the germline V gene, CDR1 is SGHTA and CDR2 is FQGTGA. V was shortened by 1 base and J by 6 bases, with 8 bases between the two germline ends. The CDR3 contains 13 residues. CDR3 nucleotide sequence: TGTGCCAGCAGCTTAAAAGGGGCGGATACGCAGTATTTT. It encodes CASSLKGADTQYF. Looking up the rest from reference TRBV7-3 and TRBJ2-3 gives the full variable domain: GAGVSQTPSNKVTEKGKYVELRCDPISGHTALYWYRQSLGQGPEFLIYFQGTGAADDSGLPNDRFFAVRPEGSVSTLKIQRTERGDSAVYLCASSLKGADTQYFGPGTRLTVL.

This clone was observed a handful of times. The rearrangement links TRBV6-5 to TRBJ1-4; D unclear. CDR3 length: 14 residues. The V gene lost 4 bases and the J gene lost 0 bases, with 6 bases spanning the gap. CDR1 MNHEY and CDR2 SVGAGI come from the germline V gene. This chain's CDR3 is CASSLDPTNEKLFF. The CDR3 nucleotides are TGTGCCAGCAGTTTAGATCCAACTAATGAAAAACTGTTTTTT.

This chain joins TRBV5-1 and TRBJ2-1; 10 bases line up with TRBD2. Germline values: CDR1 SGHRS, CDR2 YFSETQ. This CDR3 is 16 amino acids long. J was trimmed by 3 bases and V by 3 bases; bases with no gene match: 6. The CDR3 region has the DNA TGCGCCAGCAGCTCCCCAGCGGGGGGGCTCTACAATGAGCAGTTCTTC. This translates into CASSSPAGGLYNEQFF.

V usage is TRBV24-1 and J usage is TRBJ1-1; unclear D gene. This CDR3 spans 12 amino acids. V shed 4 bases and J shed 7 bases, with 9 bases lying between them. Germline assignment: CDR1 KGHDR and CDR2 SFDVKD. CDR3 sequence (DNA): TGTGCCACCAGTGAGCGGGAGGGTGAAGCTTTCTTT. Residues: CATSEREGEAFF.

The rearrangement joins TRBV5-8 to TRBJ2-1; the D gene is possibly TRBD2 (6 bases). Between the trimmed V and J ends, which lost 4 bases and 2 bases, there was a span of 13 bases. Germline CDR1 and CDR2: SGHTS and YDEGEE. The CDR3 loop spans 15 amino acids. The CDR3 DNA reads TGTGCCAGCAGCATCCGGGACTCACCCTACAATGAGCAGTTCTTC. Its protein product is CASSIRDSPYNEQFF.

This chain connects TRBV28 to TRBJ2-7, with D perhaps TRBD2 (6 bases). The V end was cut by 7 bases, the J end by 4 bases, with 17 bases between. The CDR3 runs 14 residues. Germline-derived CDR1 and CDR2 are MDHEN and SYDVKM. This CDR3 is CASTPPGREYEQYF. The CDR3 region has the DNA TGTGCCAGCACCCCCCCGGGACGGGAGTACGAGCAGTACTTC. Full variable domain (missing parts from reference TRBV28 and TRBJ2-7): DVKVTQSSRYLVKRTGEKVFLECVQDMDHENMFWYRQDPGLGLRLIYFSYDVKMKEKGDIPEGYSVSREKKERFSLILESASTNQTSMYLCASTPPGREYEQYFGPGTRLTVT.

Note on this clone: Other DNA sequences in this specimen translate into the identical CDR3. J is TRBJ2-5 and V is TRBV11-2; TRBD1 matches 7 bases. The CDR3 has 14 residues. CDR1 is SGHAT, CDR2 FQNNGV, per germline. Germline trimming cut 5 bases from V and 2 bases from J; bases unmatched to any gene: 5. CDR3 region: CASSLETGQETQYF. The CDR3 DNA is TGTGCCAGCAGCCTCGAGACAGGGCAAGAGACCCAGTACTTC.

This sequence joins TRBV4-2 and TRBJ1-2, with D possibly matching TRBD1 (6 bases). This CDR3 comprises 16 residues. Deletions cut 1 base from V and 1 base from J, with 13 bases between. Germline V gene sequence: CDR1 LGHNA, CDR2 YNFKEQ. CDR3 bases: TGTGCCAGCAGCCAAGTCTTCAGGGGAAGTAACTATGGCTACACCTTC. Translated, it gives CASSQVFRGSNYGYTF.

This sequence joins TRBV7-3 and TRBJ2-5; tentative D call: TRBD2 (6 bases). The CDR3 totals 15 residues. The V and J ends lost 0 bases and 5 bases respectively, with 13 bases between them. The germline CDR1 and CDR2 sequences are SGHTA and FQGTGA. The CDR3 protein is CASSLTGRGRETQYF. CDR3 bases: TGTGCCAGCAGCTTAACGGGGCGGGGTAGGGAGACCCAGTACTTC.

The chain links TRBV6-1 to TRBJ1-2, with D hard to call. The CDR3 has 13 amino acids. V was shortened by 3 bases and J by 1 base, with 6 bases between the two germline ends. In germline, CDR1 is MNHNS, CDR2 SASEGT. Here the CDR3 DNA reads TGTGCCAGCAGTGACGGTGGTAACTATGGCTACACCTTC. It is translated as CASSDGGNYGYTF.

The CDR3 sequence: CASSSRQGGELFF. In DNA form, the CDR3 reads TGTGCCAGCAGTTCGCGACAAGGAGGGGAGCTGTTTTTT. The chain uses TRBV6-2 or TRBV6-3 and TRBJ2-2; D remains unclear. The V and J ends lost 4 bases and 8 bases respectively, with 11 bases between them. In germline, CDR1 is MNHEY, CDR2 SVGEGT. CDR3 length: 13 amino acids.

This chain uses TRBV19 with TRBJ2-1; 7 bases are a match to TRBD1. From germline, CDR1 is LNHDA and CDR2 SQIVND (reference sequence). The CDR3 extends over 15 amino acids. J gave up 4 bases and V 6 bases, and 9 bases lay outside the gene matches. The CDR3 protein is CASSDSSQGYNEQFF. CDR3 coding DNA: TGTGCCAGTAGCGACTCCTCACAGGGGTACAATGAGCAGTTCTTC. Drawing the rest from reference TRBV19 and TRBJ2-1, the complete variable domain is DGGITQSPKYLFRKEGQNVTLSCEQNLNHDAMYWYRQDPGQGLRLIYYSQIVNDFQKGDIAEGYSVSREKKESFPLTVTSAQKNPTAFYLCASSDSSQGYNEQFFGPGTRLTVL.

The chain carries TRBV28 and TRBJ1-5, with TRBD1 matching over 9 bases. Germline CDR1 is MDHEN and CDR2 is SYDVKM. CDR3 length: 15 residues. The J segment lost 8 bases and the V segment lost 5 bases, leaving 10 bases of the junction unmatched. CDR3 region: CASSDLTGGQEPQHF. The CDR3 region has the DNA TGTGCCAGCAGTGACCTGACAGGGGGACAGGAGCCCCAGCATTTT.

The chain recombines TRBV5-8 with TRBJ1-4, with D hard to call. V lost 2 bases and J lost 6, with 11 bases in between. Germline V CDR1 and CDR2: SGHTS, YDEGEE. The CDR3 length is 14 residues. As DNA, the CDR3 is TGTGCCAGCAGCTTTTGGGAGGGAGATGAAAAACTGTTTTTT. Encoded protein: CASSFWEGDEKLFF.

As to this clone: The same CDR3 also results from other DNA sequences found in this sample. The V gene is TRBV19, the J gene TRBJ1-1; D not certain. This CDR3 comprises 13 residues. Trimming shortened V by 3 bases and J by 1 base, and 6 bases separated the two germline ends. From germline, CDR1 is LNHDA and CDR2 SQIVND (reference sequence). The CDR3 here is CASSISRNTEAFF. The CDR3 nucleotides read TGTGCCAGTAGTATTTCCCGGAACACTGAAGCTTTCTTT. Full variable domain (missing parts from reference TRBV19 and TRBJ1-1): DGGITQSPKYLFRKEGQNVTLSCEQNLNHDAMYWYRQDPGQGLRLIYYSQIVNDFQKGDIAEGYSVSREKKESFPLTVTSAQKNPTAFYLCASSISRNTEAFFGQGTRLTVV.

The J gene is TRBJ2-4, the V gene TRBV2, with TRBD2 as a possible D gene (6 bases). This CDR3 spans 14 amino acids. Trimming stripped 3 bases from V and 0 bases from J, with 6 bases between. Germline lookup yields CDR1 SNHLY and CDR2 FYNNEI. The chain's CDR3 is CASSEGGAKNIQYF. CDR3 sequence (DNA): TGTGCCAGCAGTGAGGGGGGAGCCAAAAACATTCAGTACTTC.

The rearrangement links TRBV18 to TRBJ1-1; D gene uncertain. V gave up 4 bases and J gave up 0 bases, with 6 bases separating them. Per the germline V gene, CDR1 is KGHSH and CDR2 is LQKENI. This CDR3 comprises 13 residues. This chain's CDR3 is CASSLNLNTEAFF. The DNA for the CDR3 is TGTGCCAGCTCACTAAATTTGAACACTGAAGCTTTCTTT.